These T cell receptor beta chains were read from a single sample in a study of response to subunit inactivated influenza vaccine. One entry per CDR3 protein, called by TCRdb with MiXCR from the RT-PCR reads. The sample consists of around 650,000 distinct CDR3 sequences, approximately 14% of them appearing once. This specimen was PBMCs from blood, taken approximately 13 days after vaccination. The receptors shown here come from a man aged 50-59 years who received an inactivated influenza vaccine. CDR3s include the opening cysteine and the closing phenylalanine or tryptophan. D genes are given only for firm matches. Rows may omit the clone size; those that give it use once, few, many or a size class.

clone_size cdr3_length d_call v_call cdr3_aa
few 13 . TRBV20-1 CSARDGMVYEQYF
. 12 . TRBV12-3/TRBV12-4 CASSPGGHEQYF
many 12 . TRBV6-5 CASSPGLDTQYF
few 17 TRBD2 TRBV4-1 CASSPLAGGQFYNEQFF
many 17 TRBD2 TRBV7-2 CASSLYLAGGPGDTQYF
few 15 . TRBV6-2/TRBV6-3 CASSGGLPPTDTQYF
. 14 . TRBV7-2 CASSASDGWYEQYF
many 17 TRBD2 TRBV15 CATRGTSGRVSYNEQFF
. 16 TRBD2 TRBV5-1 CASSGGGAGVQNEQFF
few 16 . TRBV10-3 CAISEAWASSGNTIYF
few 14 . TRBV25-1 CASSGLANTDTQYF
. 13 TRBD1 TRBV7-3 CASSVGTAETQYF
few 16 TRBD1 TRBV7-8 CASSLGGQNSNQPQHF
. 13 . TRBV6-5 CASSYGQSTEAFF
few 15 . TRBV10-2 CASSSTADFLYEQYF
many 15 TRBD1 TRBV28 CASSDRVPTNEKLFF